Listed below are T cell receptor beta chains from one sample, sequenced in a study of shared clonotypes between healthy human individuals. Sequenced by immunoSEQ multiplex PCR; TCRdb stores in-frame clones only, minus some. The data contain hundreds of thousands of clones, around 96% of them singletons. The sequencing sample was made of naive CD8+ T cells sorted from blood. The source is a woman between 25 and 40 years old in good health. CDR3s include the opening cysteine and the closing phenylalanine or tryptophan. The D gene is left open where the match is weak. The size of a clone is reported for some rows only, either as once, few or many, or as a class for expanded clones.

j_call,d_call,clone_size,v_call,cdr3_aa,cdr3_nt
TRBJ1-2,NA,NA,TRBV6-5,CASSYNGGGYTF,TGTGCCAGCAGTTATAACGGAGGGGGCTACACCTTC
TRBJ1-1,NA,NA,TRBV7-6,CASSLAEGDTEAFF,TGTGCCAGCAGCTTAGCAGAGGGGGACACTGAAGCTTTCTTT
TRBJ2-6,NA,NA,TRBV27,CASSFVPVNVLTF,TGTGCCAGCAGTTTCGTACCGGTCAACGTCCTGACTTTC
TRBJ2-7,NA,NA,TRBV7-2,CASSLAGSYEQYF,TGTGCCAGCAGCTTAGCGGGCTCCTACGAGCAGTACTTC
TRBJ2-2,NA,NA,TRBV2,CASSLTENTGELFF,TGTGCCAGCAGTTTGACAGAGAACACCGGGGAGCTGTTTTTT
TRBJ2-1,TRBD2,NA,TRBV7-8,CASSLVLAGSSSYNEQFF,TGTGCCAGCAGCTTAGTACTAGCGGGTAGTAGCTCCTACAATGAGCAGTTCTTC
TRBJ1-1,NA,NA,TRBV11-2,CASSSLEGPNTEAFF,TGTGCCAGCAGCTCCCTGGAGGGGCCGAACACTGAAGCTTTCTTT
TRBJ1-2,NA,once,TRBV27,CASMDLGSYGYTF,TGTGCCAGCATGGATTTAGGGAGCTATGGCTACACCTTC
TRBJ1-1,NA,NA,TRBV4-1,CASSPEGSGNTEAFF,TGCGCCAGCAGCCCAGAGGGTTCTGGGAACACTGAAGCTTTCTTT
TRBJ2-7,TRBD2,NA,TRBV29-1,CSVATSGRDEQYF,TGCAGCGTGGCCACTAGCGGGAGGGACGAGCAGTACTTC
TRBJ2-2,NA,NA,TRBV10-1,CASSDGVGELFF,TGCGCCAGCAGTGACGGGGTCGGGGAGCTGTTTTTT
TRBJ2-2,NA,NA,TRBV25-1,CASTNTGELFF,TGTGCCAGCACGAACACCGGGGAGCTGTTTTTT
TRBJ2-3,NA,NA,TRBV2,CASSDETPLPQYF,TGTGCCAGCAGTGATGAGACGCCGCTACCGCAGTATTTT
TRBJ2-3,NA,NA,TRBV29-1,CSVDFMSYSTDTQYF,TGCAGCGTTGATTTTATGAGTTATAGCACAGATACGCAGTATTTT
TRBJ2-7,TRBD2,once,TRBV5-4,CASSLAGSGGNYEQYF,TGTGCCAGCAGCTTGGCCGGGAGCGGGGGGAACTACGAGCAGTACTTC
TRBJ2-7,TRBD1,NA,TRBV19,CASSDTTGGLNYEQYF,TGTGCCAGTAGCGATACGACAGGGGGCCTTAACTACGAGCAGTACTTC
TRBJ2-1,TRBD2,once,TRBV2,CASSEGGTSATYNEQFF,TGTGCCAGCAGTGAAGGGGGGACTAGCGCGACGTACAATGAGCAGTTCTTC
TRBJ2-2,NA,NA,TRBV4-1,CASSQASNTGELFF,TGCGCCAGCAGCCAAGCCAGCAACACCGGGGAGCTGTTTTTT
TRBJ2-7,NA,NA,TRBV2,CASSDGAGEQYF,TGTGCCAGCAGTGATGGGGCGGGGGAGCAGTACTTC
TRBJ1-1,NA,NA,TRBV7-3,CASSLTGRANTEAFF,TGTGCCAGCAGCTTAACCGGCAGGGCGAACACTGAAGCTTTCTTT
TRBJ2-2,TRBD2,NA,TRBV27,CASRHGLAGITGELFF,TGTGCCAGCAGACACGGACTAGCGGGGATCACCGGGGAGCTGTTTTTT
TRBJ1-2,NA,NA,TRBV29-1,CSVEDWGAYGYTF,TGCAGCGTTGAGGACTGGGGGGCCTATGGCTACACCTTC
TRBJ2-1,NA,NA,TRBV27,CASSPGGSSYNEQFF,TGTGCCAGCAGCCCCGGGGGTAGCTCCTACAATGAGCAGTTCTTC
TRBJ2-7,NA,NA,TRBV10-2,CATLRTEAYEQYF,TGCGCCACCCTCAGGACAGAAGCCTACGAGCAGTACTTC
TRBJ2-7,TRBD2,NA,TRBV5-1,CASSLVTSRPMEQYF,TGCGCCAGCAGCTTGGTGACTAGCAGGCCTATGGAGCAGTACTTC
TRBJ1-2,NA,NA,TRBV28,CASSLGGGVVYGYTF,TGTGCCAGCAGTTTAGGGGGAGGGGTGGTTTATGGCTACACCTTC
TRBJ2-5,NA,NA,TRBV5-4,CASSYERSQETQYF,TGTGCCAGCAGCTACGAACGCAGCCAAGAGACCCAGTACTTC
TRBJ2-7,NA,NA,TRBV9,CASSPRREFLYEQYF,TGTGCCAGCAGCCCCCGACGAGAATTCCTCTACGAGCAGTACTTC
TRBJ2-2,NA,NA,TRBV19,CASSDRLGGLSTLGAGELFF,TGTGCCAGTAGCGACCGACTCGGGGGACTGTCAACCCTGGGGGCCGGGGAGCTGTTTTTT
TRBJ2-7,NA,NA,TRBV5-4,CASSLSGEYEQYF,TGTGCCAGCAGCTTGTCAGGAGAATACGAGCAGTACTTC
TRBJ1-1,NA,once,TRBV14,CASSQVGAAFF,TGTGCCAGCAGCCAAGTGGGAGCAGCTTTCTTT
TRBJ1-2,TRBD1,once,TRBV28,CASTTGGYYGYTF,TGTGCCTCGACCACAGGGGGCTACTATGGCTACACCTTC
TRBJ2-3,NA,NA,TRBV7-9,CASSGPGVDTQYF,TGTGCCAGCAGCGGCCCAGGGGTAGATACGCAGTATTTT
TRBJ2-5,NA,NA,TRBV2,CASRPPQETQYF,TGTGCCAGCAGACCCCCCCAAGAGACCCAGTACTTC
TRBJ1-1,NA,NA,TRBV28,CASSPPTVNTEAFF,TGTGCCAGCAGTCCCCCGACGGTTAACACTGAAGCTTTCTTT
TRBJ2-7,TRBD1,NA,TRBV10-1,CATSGTGGDEQYF,TGCGCCACCTCCGGGACAGGGGGCGACGAGCAGTACTTC
TRBJ1-5,TRBD1,NA,TRBV6-5,CASSSGQGGNQPQHF,TGTGCCAGCAGCTCCGGACAGGGAGGGAATCAGCCCCAGCATTTT
TRBJ1-5,NA,NA,TRBV28,CASRERGNQPQHF,TGTGCCAGCAGGGAAAGGGGCAATCAGCCCCAGCATTTT
TRBJ1-1,NA,once,TRBV7-9,CASSYGDGEAFF,TGTGCCAGCAGCTACGGGGACGGTGAAGCTTTCTTT
TRBJ1-1,NA,NA,TRBV28,CASSFSAQGTEAFF,TGTGCCAGCAGTTTTTCTGCGCAGGGGACTGAAGCTTTCTTT
TRBJ1-5,NA,NA,TRBV9,CANSPGGTSNQPQHF,TGTGCCAATAGCCCTGGGGGAACTAGCAATCAGCCCCAGCATTTT
TRBJ2-1,TRBD2,NA,TRBV29-1,CSATSGRGPHEQFF,TGCAGCGCTACAAGCGGGAGAGGCCCCCATGAGCAGTTCTTC
TRBJ1-1,TRBD1,NA,TRBV27,CASSPIPTGLNTEAFF,TGTGCCAGCAGCCCGATCCCGACAGGGCTGAACACTGAAGCTTTCTTT
TRBJ2-3,NA,NA,TRBV5-6,CASSARGPQDTQYF,TGTGCCAGCAGCGCCCGGGGCCCACAAGATACGCAGTATTTT
TRBJ1-4,NA,NA,TRBV27,CASSYSGTPNEKLFF,TGTGCCAGCAGCTATTCCGGGACCCCTAATGAAAAACTGTTTTTT
TRBJ2-3,NA,once,TRBV6-5,CASSYSEGPDTQYF,TGTGCCAGCAGTTACTCAGAGGGTCCAGATACGCAGTATTTT
TRBJ2-1,NA,NA,TRBV5-4,CASSLSQVVGHEQFF,TGTGCCAGCAGCTTGTCCCAGGTGGTTGGTCATGAGCAGTTCTTC
TRBJ1-2,TRBD1,NA,TRBV6-5,CASSYEAGGVEGYTF,TGTGCCAGCAGTTACGAGGCAGGGGGCGTCGAGGGCTACACCTTC
TRBJ2-7,TRBD2,NA,TRBV5-1,CASSVGLAGGYEQYF,TGCGCCAGCAGCGTAGGACTAGCGGGAGGATACGAGCAGTACTTC
TRBJ1-2,NA,once,TRBV29-1,CSVEGFYGYTF,TGCAGCGTTGAAGGATTTTATGGCTACACCTTC
TRBJ1-2,NA,NA,TRBV27,CASSLLGGLDNYGYTF,TGTGCCAGCAGTCTCCTCGGGGGGCTGGATAACTATGGCTACACCTTC
TRBJ2-7,TRBD2,NA,TRBV7-9,CASSLVAGNFAEQYF,TGTGCCAGCAGCTTAGTAGCGGGAAACTTTGCCGAGCAGTACTTC
TRBJ1-2,NA,NA,TRBV5-4,CASSSGDEANYGYTF,TGTGCCAGCAGCTCCGGGGACGAAGCTAACTATGGCTACACCTTC
TRBJ2-5,NA,NA,TRBV15,CATSWRQEGETQYF,TGTGCCACCAGCTGGAGACAGGAAGGGGAGACCCAGTACTTC
TRBJ2-7,TRBD1,NA,TRBV19,CASTSPGGKSYEQYF,TGTGCCAGTACCTCACCAGGGGGCAAATCCTACGAGCAGTACTTC
TRBJ1-3,NA,NA,TRBV9,CASSSGTSSGNTIYF,TGTGCCAGCAGCTCCGGGACATCCTCTGGAAACACCATATATTTT
TRBJ2-5,NA,NA,TRBV7-8,CASSLALSGPIQETQYF,TGTGCCAGCAGCTTAGCTTTGAGCGGACCAATCCAAGAGACCCAGTACTTC